The 19 T cell receptor beta chains below come from one sample, sequenced in a study of blood T cell repertoires in COVID-19. Profiling relied on immunoSEQ multiplex PCR, and the TCRdb table lists in-frame clones only, not all of them. The sample shows a few hundred thousand clones, about 79% of them seen only once. The material sequenced was peripheral blood. These receptors originate from a man older than 75 with acute or convalescent COVID-19.

This clone was seen once. The chain employs TRBV5-1 and TRBJ2-3, with a possible D match to TRBD1 (6 bases). Germline assignment: CDR1 SGHRS and CDR2 YFSETQ. This CDR3 has 13 residues. Trimming cost V 4 bases and J 2 bases, with 8 bases left between them. The CDR3 coding sequence is TGCGCCAGCAGCCAGGGGATCACAGATACGCAGTATTTT. Translating gives CASSQGITDTQYF.

The chain uses TRBV15 and TRBJ1-5; 11 nucleotides line up with TRBD1. This CDR3 is built from 15 residues. The ends lost 3 bases at V and 6 bases at J; junction bases unmatched: 4. Germline V gene sequence: CDR1 LNHNV, CDR2 YYDKDF (reference sequence). CDR3: CATSSRGTGGQPQHF. CDR3 coding DNA: TGTGCCACCAGCAGCCGAGGGACAGGGGGTCAGCCCCAGCATTTT.

The gene calls are TRBV6-1 and TRBJ2-1; 14 bases line up with TRBD2. Unmatched junction bases numbered 2, after V lost 0 bases and J lost 7 bases. Germline lookup yields CDR1 MNHNS and CDR2 SASEGT. This CDR3 contains 16 residues. CDR3 coding DNA: TGTGCCAGCAGTGAAGCGGGACTAGCGGGAGATAATGAGCAGTTCTTC. Translating it yields CASSEAGLAGDNEQFF.

The chain uses TRBV5-1 and TRBJ1-4; 7 bases fit TRBD1. Germline values: CDR1 SGHRS, CDR2 YFSETQ. Trimming took 0 bases from V and 13 from J; bases not matched to a gene: 6. The CDR3 has 13 residues. DNA of the CDR3: TGCGCCAGCAGCTTGGCGGACAGGTCGAGACTGTTTTTT. The encoded protein is CASSLADRSRLFF.

This clone was counted ten times or more. The chain uses TRBV5-1 and TRBJ1-2; D uncertain. Trimming cost V 0 bases and J 1 base, with 16 bases left between them. Per the germline V gene, CDR1 is SGHRS and CDR2 is YFSETQ. The CDR3 totals 17 residues. Here the CDR3 reads CASSLAGTQQNNYGYTF. CDR3 nucleotide sequence: TGCGCCAGCAGCTTGGCAGGTACACAACAGAATAACTATGGCTACACCTTC.

The chain uses TRBV28 and TRBJ2-5; 8 bases are a match to TRBD2. Per germline, CDR1 MDHEN and CDR2 SYDVKM. CDR3 length equals 18 residues. V gave up 2 bases and J gave up 2 bases; unmatched junction bases: 13. CDR3 in amino acids: CASSLPPGGGGPQETQYF. The CDR3 DNA reads as TGTGCCAGCAGTTTACCGCCGGGGGGCGGGGGGCCACAAGAGACCCAGTACTTC.

The CDR3 spells CASSLVSTRSEKLFF. Here the CDR3 DNA reads TGCGCCAGCAGCTTGGTATCGACTCGCAGTGAAAAACTGTTTTTT. The V and J genes are TRBV5-1 and TRBJ1-4; the D is unclear. V lost 0 bases, J lost 7 bases, and 13 bases lay in between. The CDR3 runs 15 residues. Germline V gene lookup returns CDR1 SGHRS and CDR2 YFSETQ.

This sequence joins TRBV10-1 and TRBJ2-2; tentative D call: TRBD2 (6 bases). Trimming took 0 bases from V and 5 from J, leaving 10 bases between them. CDR1 is WNHNN and CDR2 is SYGVQD in the germline V gene (reference sequence). The CDR3 has 15 residues. The CDR3 nucleotides read TGCGCCAGCAGTGAGTCGAGGGGAGGAACCGGGGAGCTGTTTTTT. Amino acids: CASSESRGGTGELFF.

V usage is TRBV19 and J usage is TRBJ1-2, with 8 bases matching TRBD1. This CDR3 is 16 amino acids long. CDR1 LNHDA and CDR2 SQIVND come from the germline V gene (reference sequence). V dropped 3 bases and J dropped 2; count of bases not matched to a gene: 8. The CDR3 bases are TGTGCCAGTAGTATGGAGGACAGGGCGGGGAACTATGGCTACACCTTC. Protein: CASSMEDRAGNYGYTF.

The chain has TRBV6-1 and TRBJ1-5, with 7 bases fitting TRBD1. Trimming at V came to 1 base and at J to 1 base, leaving 1 base not matched to a gene. The V gene's germline CDR1 is MNHNS and CDR2 SASEGT. This CDR3 has 15 residues. CDR3 sequence: CASSEGRGSNQPQHF. CDR3 bases: TGTGCCAGCAGTGAAGGCAGGGGGAGCAATCAGCCCCAGCATTTT.

This clone was found once. The chain carries TRBV27 and TRBJ2-7, with 9 nucleotides matching TRBD1. The CDR3 loop spans 15 amino acids. Trimming cost V 6 bases and J 4 bases; bases outside gene matches: 10. CDR1 MNHEY and CDR2 SMNVEV come from the germline V gene (reference sequence). The chain's CDR3 is CASRDRTGVPYEQYF. The CDR3 DNA is TGTGCCAGCAGGGACCGGACAGGGGTTCCGTACGAGCAGTACTTC.

The J gene is TRBJ2-1, the V gene TRBV5-1; tentatively, D is TRBD2 (6 bases). V gave up 2 bases and J gave up 7 bases, with 16 bases separating them. CDR1 and CDR2 (germline): SGHRS, YFSETQ. The CDR3 loop spans 15 amino acids. The CDR3: CASSLSGTARNEQFF. The CDR3 DNA reads TGCGCCAGCAGCTTATCCGGGACTGCGAGGAATGAGCAGTTCTTC.

The rearrangement uses TRBV5-1 and TRBJ1-2; 7 nucleotides line up with TRBD1. V was pared by 2 bases and J by 8 bases, with 12 bases of the junction left unmatched. CDR3 length: 15 amino acids. Germline CDR1 and CDR2: SGHRS and YFSETQ. CDR3 residues: CASSFERQGVRGYTF. In nucleotides, the CDR3 is TGCGCCAGCAGCTTCGAACGACAGGGAGTTAGGGGCTACACCTTC.

V and J are TRBV5-1 and TRBJ2-7; D remains unclear. In germline, CDR1 is SGHRS, CDR2 YFSETQ. Trimming stripped 0 bases from V and 0 bases from J, with 13 bases between. CDR3 length: 16 amino acids. As DNA, the CDR3 is TGCGCCAGCAGCTTGGCCGGCGGCCCGAGCTCCTACGAGCAGTACTTC. Translated, it gives CASSLAGGPSSYEQYF. Filled out from reference TRBV5-1 and TRBJ2-7, the complete variable domain reads KAGVTQTPRYLIKTRGQQVTLSCSPISGHRSVSWYQQTPGQGLQFLFEYFSETQRNKGNFPGRFSGRQFSNSRSEMNVSTLELGDSALYLCASSLAGGPSSYEQYFGPGTRLTVT.

The rearrangement links TRBV5-5 to TRBJ1-1; D is ambiguous. The CDR3 runs to 14 residues. Trimming left V 0 bases short and J 0 bases short, with 6 bases between. Germline V gene data show CDR1 as SGHKS and CDR2 as YYEKEE (reference sequence). The CDR3 here is CASSLDRLNTEAFF. The CDR3, as DNA: TGTGCCAGCAGCTTGGACAGATTGAACACTGAAGCTTTCTTT.

V usage is TRBV10-2 and J usage is TRBJ2-1; no firm D call. V was cut by 5 bases and J by 0 bases, with 14 bases left in between. CDR3 size: 16 residues. Germline CDR1 reads WSHSY; CDR2 reads SAAADI. The CDR3 here is CASSSVLTLSYNEQFF. The CDR3 region has the DNA TGCGCCAGCAGTTCGGTCCTCACCCTCTCCTACAATGAGCAGTTCTTC.

The gene calls are TRBV28 and TRBJ1-6; D unresolved. The CDR3 spans 14 residues. Trimming left V 5 bases short and J 7 bases short, with 12 bases between. Germline CDR1 is MDHEN and CDR2 is SYDVKM. CDR3 in DNA: TGTGCCAGCAGTCCGCAGGCGGGCAATTCACCCCTCCACTTT. Translated, it gives CASSPQAGNSPLHF.

This sequence joins TRBV24-1 and TRBJ1-5; D is possibly TRBD1 (6 bases). Looked up from germline, CDR1 is KGHDR and CDR2 is SFDVKD. Trimming pared 9 bases from V and 3 bases from J, leaving 20 bases between. The CDR3 sequence is 16 residues long. The CDR3 bases are TGTGCCACCCCTAGACCGGGACAAGCTCCCAATCAGCCCCAGCATTTT. This encodes CATPRPGQAPNQPQHF.

The rearrangement links TRBV5-1 to TRBJ1-6; 7 bases map to TRBD1. CDR3 length equals 15 residues. V shed 3 bases, J shed 7 bases, and the junction held 7 bases outside the gene matches. Germline V CDR1 and CDR2: SGHRS, YFSETQ. CDR3 in amino acids: CASSSAGQLNSPLHF. Here the CDR3 DNA reads TGCGCCAGCAGCTCTGCGGGACAGCTGAATTCACCCCTCCACTTT.